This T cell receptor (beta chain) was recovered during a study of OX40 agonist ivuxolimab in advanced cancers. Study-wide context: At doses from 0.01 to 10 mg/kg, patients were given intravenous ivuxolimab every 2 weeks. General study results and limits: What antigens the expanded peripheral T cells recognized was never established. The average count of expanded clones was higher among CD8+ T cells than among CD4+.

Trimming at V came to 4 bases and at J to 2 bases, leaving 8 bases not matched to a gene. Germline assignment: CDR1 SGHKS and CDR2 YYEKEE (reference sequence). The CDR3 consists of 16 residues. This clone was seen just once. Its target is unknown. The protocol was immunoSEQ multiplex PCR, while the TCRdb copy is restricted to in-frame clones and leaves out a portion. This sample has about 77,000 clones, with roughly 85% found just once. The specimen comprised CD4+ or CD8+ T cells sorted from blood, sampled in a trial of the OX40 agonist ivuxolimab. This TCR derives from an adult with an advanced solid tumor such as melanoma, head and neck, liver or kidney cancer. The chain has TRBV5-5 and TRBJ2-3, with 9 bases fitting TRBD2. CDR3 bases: TGTGCCAGCAGCCTCCGCGGCGGGGGGGCCACAGATACGCAGTATTTT. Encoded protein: CASSLRGGGATDTQYF.